The clone carrying this T cell receptor beta chain was picked up one time. Its cognate antigen is unknown. TCRdb keeps only in-frame clones here, not all; method: immunoSEQ multiplex PCR. The table includes about 64,000 clones, 84% detected once. The CDR3 consists of 16 residues. Germline assignment: CDR1 SNHLY and CDR2 FYNNEI. Trimming shortened V by 2 bases and J by 0 bases, and 14 bases separated the two germline ends. The entry originates in a study of OX40 agonist ivuxolimab in advanced cancers. Study-level background: Patients treated during dose escalation were battling hepatocellular carcinoma, melanoma, renal cell or head and neck cancer. Those enrolled were roughly 85% male, with a mean age of around 55 years and ages from 23 to 79.

Whole-study findings and limits: What antigens the expanded peripheral T cells recognized was never established. More expanded clones were seen, on average, in CD8+ T cells than in CD4+.

The sample consisted of CD4+ or CD8+ T cells sorted from blood, taken in a trial of the OX40 agonist ivuxolimab. This TCR came from an adult with an advanced solid tumor such as melanoma, head and neck, liver or kidney cancer. The chain couples TRBV2 to TRBJ2-7; D possibly corresponds to TRBD2 (5 bases). The CDR3 region is CASSERRSGSSYEQYF. The CDR3 DNA reads as TGTGCCAGCAGTGAAAGGCGGAGCGGCAGCTCCTACGAGCAGTACTTC.